This is a list of T cell receptor beta chains from one sample in a study of cytotoxic CD8 clonotypes in ibrutinib-treated CLL. The data were produced by immunoSEQ multiplex PCR, yet TCRdb's version contains in-frame clones alone and is incomplete. The sample carries a few thousand clones, about three quarters recorded once. The sequenced sample was PBMCs, obtained before ibrutinib treatment. These receptors were obtained from a human donor with chronic lymphocytic leukemia. CDR3s leave out the opening cysteine and the closing phenylalanine or tryptophan. The D gene is left open where the match is weak. Where a row states a size, it is once, few, many or the class of an expanded clone; other rows omit it.

>once|-|12|TRBV19|TRBJ1-1
ASSIGTVPTEAF
>-|-|12|TRBV6-5|TRBJ2-7
ASTHGDDPYEQY
>few|-|10|TRBV2|TRBJ1-6
ASRADNSPLH
>once|TRBD2|14|TRBV10-3|TRBJ2-7
AISEGLADLSYEQY
>-|TRBD1|13|TRBV7-9|TRBJ1-2
ASSPPDRGPYGYT
>-|-|14|TRBV5-1|TRBJ2-7
ASSTRTGGSSYEQY
>-|-|13|TRBV10-3|TRBJ2-2
AISESWGNTGELF
>once|-|16|TRBV1|TRBJ1-5
TSSQVQGPISLNQPQH
>-|TRBD1|16|TRBV30|TRBJ1-6
AWSSQGAVSSYNSPLH
>-|-|13|TRBV27|TRBJ1-1
ASSSADRRNTEAF
>-|-|13|TRBV5-6|TRBJ1-1
ASSLGPTANTEAF
>-|-|13|TRBV6-5|TRBJ1-5
ASSPRRDNNQPQH
>few|-|13|TRBV6-5|TRBJ2-2
ASSPRRGHTGELF
>-|-|11|TRBV10-3|TRBJ1-5
AISTGYNQPQH
>-|-|14|TRBV6-6|TRBJ1-3
ASSGQLGASGNTIY
>-|-|12|TRBV11-2|TRBJ2-3
ASSLGPVTDTQY
>few|-|11|TRBV27|TRBJ1-2
ASSLQPFYGYT